The 17 T cell receptor beta chains in this list originate from one sample, sequenced in a study of CD8 T cells in Susac syndrome. RNA totalling 0.5 to 1 ug underwent reverse transcription with random hexamers. TCRdb itself ran the immunoSEQ multiplex PCR reads through MiXCR, one entry per CDR3 protein. The data show under 300,000 distinct CDR3 sequences, 90% to 97% seen once. What was sequenced was CD4+ T cells from PBMCs. Receptor source: a human donor with Susac syndrome.

V gene TRBV29-1 combines with J gene TRBJ1-1; D is uncertain. Germline lookup yields CDR1 SQVTM and CDR2 ANQGSEA. V dropped 1 base and J dropped 2 bases, with 5 bases sitting between them. The CDR3 length is 12 residues. This CDR3 reads CSVEGSNTEAFF. CDR3 in DNA: TGCAGCGTTGAAGGGTCTAACACTGAAGCTTTCTTT.

The chain carries TRBV28 and TRBJ1-5; TRBD1 aligns across 7 bases. The CDR3 consists of 15 residues. Looked up from germline, CDR1 is MDHEN and CDR2 is SYDVKM. V lost 9 bases to trimming and J lost 3 bases; unmatched junction nucleotides: 11. CDR3 DNA: TGTGCCAGTACCTCATCCGGGACAGTCAATCAGCCCCAGCATTTT. Encoded protein: CASTSSGTVNQPQHF.

The rearrangement uses TRBV28 and TRBJ2-1; D gene ambiguous. This CDR3 has 15 amino acids. Trimming shortened V by 5 bases and J by 3 bases, and 14 bases separated the two germline ends. Germline V lookup: CDR1 MDHEN, CDR2 SYDVKM. The CDR3 protein is CASSPPASYYNEQFF. In DNA, the CDR3 is TGTGCCAGCAGTCCCCCGGCGAGTTACTACAATGAGCAGTTCTTC.

CDR3 nucleotides: TGCAGTGCTAGCGGTTCCTCCTCCTACAATGAGCAGTTCTTC. Protein: CSASGSSSYNEQFF. This sequence joins TRBV20-1 and TRBJ2-1; D is uncertain. The germline V gene has CDR1 DFQATT and CDR2 SNEGSKA (reference sequence). CDR3 length: 14 amino acids. The V end was cut by 3 bases, the J end by 0 bases, with 9 bases between.

J is TRBJ2-5 and V is TRBV9, with TRBD1 identical over 7 bases. Germline lookup yields CDR1 SGDLS and CDR2 YYNGEE. With V trimmed by 0 bases and J by 5 bases, 4 bases remained unmatched. The CDR3 is 14 residues long. The CDR3 nucleotides are TGTGCCAGCAGCGTAGTTGGGACAGCGGAGACCCAGTACTTC. It codes for CASSVVGTAETQYF. Based on the CDR3 plus reference TRBV9 and TRBJ2-5, the full variable domain is DSGVTQTPKHLITATGQRVTLRCSPRSGDLSVYWYQQSLDQGLQFLIQYYNGEERAKGNILERFSAQQFPDLHSELNLSSLELGDSALYFCASSVVGTAETQYFGPGTRLLVL.

CDR3 residues: CSARDARHRGELFF. For the CDR3, the DNA is TGCAGCGCAAGGGACGCAAGGCACCGTGGGGAGCTGTTTTTT. The rearrangement joins TRBV29-1 to TRBJ2-2; either TRBD1 or TRBD2 may supply D (5 bases each). The V gene lost 7 bases and the J gene lost 8 bases, with 20 bases spanning the gap. The CDR3 spans 14 residues. Germline-derived CDR1 and CDR2 are SQVTM and ANQGSEA.

This chain uses TRBV11-2 with TRBJ1-2; 9 bases line up with TRBD1. Germline assignment: CDR1 SGHAT and CDR2 FQNNGV. V lost 2 bases to trimming and J lost 4 bases; unmatched junction nucleotides: 2. This CDR3 contains 14 residues. The DNA of the CDR3 is TGTGCCAGCAGCTTACTACAGGGGGCCTATGGCTACACCTTC. Translating it yields CASSLLQGAYGYTF.

V usage is TRBV7-9 and J usage is TRBJ2-4, with 8 bases fitting TRBD2. Germline-derived CDR1 and CDR2 are SEHNR and FQNEAQ (reference sequence). With V trimmed by 2 bases and J by 7 bases, 13 bases remained unmatched. The CDR3 has 17 amino acids. CDR3 sequence reads: CASSLPNGTRVRNIQYF. The DNA for the CDR3 is TGTGCCAGCAGCTTACCTAACGGGACTAGAGTAAGGAACATTCAGTACTTC.

The chain joins TRBV12-5 to TRBJ2-4; D unclear. The CDR3 totals 15 residues. Germline values: CDR1 LGHNT, CDR2 FRNRAP. Trimming shortened V by 8 bases and J by 0 bases, and 14 bases separated the two germline ends. CDR3 loop: CASSHPTLAKNIQYF. CDR3 sequence (DNA): TGTGCTAGTTCCCACCCTACCCTAGCCAAAAACATTCAGTACTTC.

With respect to this clonotype: At one boundary the junction diverges from the germline segment, which might be a read error. The rearrangement links TRBV20-1 to TRBJ2-1; 11 bases align to TRBD2. The CDR3 spans 12 residues. The V gene's germline CDR1 is DFQATT and CDR2 SNEGSKA (reference sequence). The CDR3 DNA sequence: TGCAGTACTAGCGGGAGATACAATGAGCAGTTCTTC. Its protein product is CSTSGRYNEQFF.

The rearrangement uses TRBV20-1 and TRBJ2-7, with D perhaps TRBD1 (5 bases). The germline V and J ends were trimmed by 4 bases and 2 bases, with 9 bases remaining between them. CDR1 and CDR2 (germline): DFQATT, SNEGSKA (reference sequence). The CDR3 spans 12 residues. The CDR3 region is CSATGNTYEQYF. CDR3 sequence (DNA): TGCAGTGCTACAGGGAACACCTACGAGCAGTACTTC.

This clonotype appeared a single time. The chain couples TRBV18 to TRBJ2-4, with D perhaps matching TRBD2 (6 bases). The CDR3 sequence is 15 residues long. The V gene lost 1 base and the J gene lost 8 bases, with 15 bases spanning the gap. Germline assignment: CDR1 KGHSH and CDR2 LQKENI. For the CDR3, the DNA is TGTGCCAGCTCACCACAAGCGGCGGGGCAAGACATTCAGTACTTC. Encoded protein: CASSPQAAGQDIQYF.

The chain is built from TRBV3-1 and TRBJ1-2; TRBD1 agrees at 7 bases. The CDR3 is made up of 12 amino acids. V was clipped by 4 bases and J by 13 bases; unmatched bases: 9. In germline, CDR1 is LGHDT, CDR2 YNNKEL (reference sequence). The chain's CDR3 is CASSPTDREVTF. CDR3 nucleotide sequence: TGTGCCAGCAGCCCGACAGACAGGGAGGTCACCTTC.

This rearrangement joins TRBV9 to TRBJ2-7; unclear D gene. Germline assignment: CDR1 SGDLS and CDR2 YYNGEE. The CDR3 loop spans 14 amino acids. Between the trimmed V and J ends, which lost 2 bases and 2 bases, there was a span of 11 bases. CDR3 amino acids: CASSVGIGTYEQYF. CDR3 bases: TGTGCCAGCAGCGTGGGGATTGGGACCTACGAGCAGTACTTC.

This clonotype has only one observation. The V gene is TRBV9, the J gene TRBJ1-5, with 7 bases aligning to TRBD1. CDR1 SGDLS and CDR2 YYNGEE come from the germline V gene. After removal of 4 bases from V and 8 bases from J, the junction contained 12 bases not matched to a gene. There are 15 residues in the CDR3. The CDR3 here is CASSLDPTGAKPQHF. CDR3 nucleotides: TGTGCCAGCAGCCTCGACCCTACAGGGGCCAAGCCCCAGCATTTT.

The gene calls are TRBV7-2 and TRBJ1-2; tentatively, D is TRBD1 (6 bases). Trimming took off 4 bases at V and 6 bases at J, with 18 bases between the two ends. The CDR3 is made up of 15 amino acids. The germline gives CDR1 SGHTA, CDR2 FQGNSA. In DNA form, the CDR3 reads TGTGCCAGCAGCTCCCGGGACACCCACCGACATGGCTACACCTTC. Translated: CASSSRDTHRHGYTF.

The chain joins TRBV5-5 to TRBJ2-3; D is perhaps TRBD2 (5 bases). The V gene's germline CDR1 is SGHKS and CDR2 YYEKEE (reference sequence). The CDR3 length is 15 residues. V lost 0 bases, J lost 4 bases, and 12 bases lay in between. The DNA of the CDR3 is TGTGCCAGCAGCTTGGCCGGGGTTTCGGCAGATACGCAGTATTTT. Protein sequence: CASSLAGVSADTQYF.